Reported below is one T cell receptor beta chain. Its recognized antigen is unknown. CDR1 SGHVS and CDR2 FNYEAQ are derived from the germline V gene. Its CDR3 holds 15 amino acids, cysteine through phenylalanine. The DNA is unrecorded. The data were taken from a study of monozygotic twins with inflammatory bowel disease (dated by TCRdb to between 2017 and 2020). General notes on the study: In total, 30 or so monozygotic twin pairs made up the full study: 19 Danish pairs, all IBD-discordant, plus nine German pairs, of which four were IBD-concordant and five were IBD-discordant. Each individual had, on average, about 151 000 unique TCRalpha sequences and 181 000 unique TCRbeta sequences available for analysis. The search for disease-associated traits relied mainly on comparing, within discordant pairs, IBD patients with their genetically identical healthy co-twins. Points the paper makes about the study in general: Compared with healthy twins, IBD patients had fewer clonotypes in common with other individuals, a difference most pronounced in patients showing signs of disease activity. Repertoire similarity did not differ between concordant and discordant twins, possibly due to limited statistical power. Distinction between different T cell subtypes could not be achieved in the analysis. The results gave no support for a single strong signal or clonotype linked to IBD. IBD patients had lower TCRbeta repertoire diversity, measured by the inverse Simpson index, than their healthy co-twins. Because patients were on differing immunosuppressive treatments, the repertoires may have picked up extra background noise and inter-individual variability.

From each donor, a roughly 2.5 ml peripheral blood sample was collected into PAXgene tubes and kept at -80 degrees C. Without T cell sorting, total RNA was isolated from whole blood using the PAXgene blood miRNA kit on an automated QIAcube. Peripheral blood from monozygotic twin pairs, either concordant or discordant for inflammatory bowel disease, underwent deep TCRalpha and TCRbeta repertoire profiling that used unique molecular barcoding. Smoking habits were recorded for all twin pairs, and individuals were classified as current, former or never smokers. Libraries were prepared through 5' RACE. Preparation of each TCR library used approximately 4,000 ng of total RNA. For each sample, cDNA was synthesized in eight separate reactions using SMARTScribe reverse transcriptase. Unique molecular identifiers containing a 6-nucleotide sample barcode were introduced through template switching during cDNA synthesis. Amplification of TCRalpha and TCRbeta cDNA involved two nested PCRs of 16 and 9 cycles, and each PCR was followed by bead purification. Before amplification, cDNA was treated with uracil DNA-glycosylase and purified using the QIAquick PCR purification kit. The second PCR added Illumina TruSeq-compatible adapters along with sample-specific barcodes. Library quality and concentration were checked on TapeStation and Qubit, and libraries were pooled at 5 ng each. Sequencing of the pooled libraries was done on an Illumina HiSeq2500 single-index Rapid Run using custom sequencing primers and 2 x 100 bp reads. On the study's bioinformatics: UMI-based consensus assembly with MiGEC version 1.2.6 was used to correct PCR and sequencing errors. MiXCR version 2.1.1 handled V(D)J alignment, clonotype assembly and CDR3 extraction. To normalise gene usage, clonotype sharing and MAIT/NKT TCR abundance, the analysis used the top 1000, 10 000 and 20 000 clonotypes per sample. After downsampling to 27 000 UMIs, diversity was calculated as the inverse Simpson index using the vegan R package. Paired Mann-Whitney U tests were applied to discordant twin pairs, and Benjamini-Hochberg correction was used for multiple testing. Reprocessed by TCRdb, the reads give a single entry per CDR3 protein sequence, without DNA. The authors' filters were not applied to this entry. The record for this sample contains roughly 330,000 distinct CDR3 sequences. The top ten clonotypes cover 2% to 2.5% of the sample.

The sample taken for sequencing was blood. Recombination connected TRBV7-6 to TRBJ1-5; TCRdb reports TRBD1, a call that lacks DNA to check it against. The origin of this receptor is a human donor with ulcerative colitis or Crohn's disease, or a healthy co-twin of an affected twin (not recorded which). The CDR3 protein: CASSRGQGIGHPQHF.